Ten or more counts support the clone carrying this TCR beta chain. Its antigen remains unidentified. The entry originates in a study of early T cells in non-severe SARS-CoV-2 infection. Study-level background: Alpha and beta chains were unpaired, from unsorted whole-blood bulk RNA.

Germline V CDR1 and CDR2: MNHNY, SVGAGI (reference sequence). The CDR3 is made up of 15 amino acids. V lost 7 bases to trimming and J lost 1 base; unmatched junction nucleotides: 6. General study points: Database matching using VDJdb favored anti-spike CD8 responses, with private and CD4 specificities left missing.

Researchers attached unique molecular identifiers to individual cDNA molecules. Using its own MiXCR run on the 5' RACE reads, TCRdb lists one record per CDR3 protein. The sample records 43,000 or so distinct CDR3 sequences, roughly 4% being singletons. Material for sequencing was whole blood. The chain employs TRBV6-6 and TRBJ1-2; 10 nucleotides agree with TRBD1. The sequence was collected from an adult who was a healthcare worker with PCR-confirmed SARS-CoV-2 infection or an uninfected control (not recorded which). Here the CDR3 DNA reads TGTGCCAGCAACCCCGGACAGGGGGATAACTATGGCTACACCTTC. Its translation: CASNPGQGDNYGYTF.